The present T cell receptor beta chain was sequenced within a study of CXCR3-negative and CXCR3-positive naive CD8 T cells. cDNA libraries for TRB were generated by 5' RACE incorporating UMI labels. TCRdb derives one entry per CDR3 protein from the 5' RACE reads, leaving out DNA. The sample includes around 8,000 distinct CDR3 sequences. General study findings and limits: The study found comparably high diversity in both naive subsets and much lower diversity in memory CD8+ cells. TRB CDR3 properties were used to infer TCR strength, and surface CD5 was comparable between naive subsets.

In germline, CDR1 is MNHNY, CDR2 SVGAGI (reference sequence). The CDR3 contains 16 residues. With regard to this clonotype: What it binds is unknown.

Naive CD8+ T cells displayed a CD45RO-CCR7+CD27+CD95- phenotype. The sample taken for sequencing was naive CXCR3- CD8+ T cells from blood. Subset given: CD45RO-CCR7+CD27+CD95- naive CD8+ T cells lacking CXCR3 (TNR3-). The chain joins TRBV6-6 to TRBJ1-3. This TCR was sampled from a human donor in good health. Some clones in this sample may be carry-over from other donors' samples. The CDR3 here is CASSYSGRATGNTIYF.